These 28 T cell receptor beta chains came from one sample sequenced in a study of T cell responses to AZD1222 COVID-19 vaccine. Measured with immunoSEQ multiplex PCR; TCRdb has only the in-frame clones, and not every one. The sample includes 55,000 to 70,000 clones, 80% to 85% seen only once; the top ten take around an eighth. The specimen was peripheral blood, collected on day 0 of AZD1222 vaccination. These receptors came from an adult in good health.

The V gene is TRBV15, the J gene TRBJ1-2; 7 bases align to TRBD1. CDR1 and CDR2 from the germline V gene are LNHNV and YYDKDF (reference sequence). CDR3 length: 14 amino acids. V shed 3 bases, J shed 3 bases, and the junction held 4 bases outside the gene matches. CDR3 nucleotides: TGTGCCACCAGCAGTCACAGGGGTGACTATGGCTACACCTTC. This gives the protein CATSSHRGDYGYTF.

This chain links TRBV5-1 with TRBJ2-7, with 10 bases fitting TRBD1. CDR1 is SGHRS, CDR2 YFSETQ, per germline. V shed 4 bases, J shed 6 bases, and the junction held 7 bases outside the gene matches. CDR3 length equals 14 residues. This CDR3 reads CASSGTGTGAEQYF. Written as DNA, the CDR3 is TGCGCCAGCAGCGGAACCGGGACAGGGGCCGAGCAGTACTTC.

The rearrangement uses TRBV19 and TRBJ2-5; 11 nucleotides match TRBD1. Germline CDR1 is LNHDA and CDR2 is SQIVND (reference sequence). Trimming removed 3 bases from V and 0 bases from J; junction bases left unmatched: 3. CDR3 length: 16 residues. The CDR3 spells CASSIWDRGYQETQYF. The DNA for the CDR3 is TGTGCCAGTAGTATCTGGGACAGGGGGTACCAAGAGACCCAGTACTTC.

The chain recombines TRBV5-4 with TRBJ1-4; possible D gene TRBD1, 5 bases. Trimming stripped 1 base from V and 6 bases from J, with 10 bases between. Germline loops: CDR1 SGHNT, CDR2 YYREEE (reference sequence). The CDR3 totals 14 residues. Here the CDR3 reads CASSLRGQDEKLFF. CDR3 coding DNA: TGTGCCAGCAGCTTGAGGGGTCAGGATGAAAAACTGTTTTTT.

Of note for this clone: This same CDR3 is encoded by further DNA sequences in the sample. This chain joins TRBV30 and TRBJ1-2; 8 bases are a match to TRBD1. The germline CDR1 and CDR2 sequences are GTSNPN and SVGIG (reference sequence). CDR3 size: 13 residues. V was pared by 3 bases and J by 4 bases, with 4 bases of the junction left unmatched. CDR3 amino acids: CAWSRDRPYGYTF. The CDR3 DNA sequence: TGTGCCTGGAGCCGGGACAGGCCCTATGGCTACACCTTC.

The V call is TRBV27, the J call TRBJ1-1, with 7 bases fitting TRBD1. This CDR3 comprises 17 residues. J gave up 1 base and V 3 bases, and 11 bases lay outside the gene matches. CDR1 MNHEY and CDR2 SMNVEV come from the germline V gene (reference sequence). The CDR3 region is CASSFWGKGAWNTEAFF. DNA for the CDR3: TGTGCCAGCAGTTTCTGGGGCAAGGGGGCCTGGAACACTGAAGCTTTCTTT.

The V call is TRBV19, the J call TRBJ2-3; D remains ambiguous. Germline-derived CDR1 and CDR2 are LNHDA and SQIVND (reference sequence). The ends were cut back, 6 bases at V and 0 bases at J, with 7 bases in the middle. The CDR3 has 13 amino acids. The CDR3: CASRTPSTDTQYF. In nucleotides, the CDR3 is TGTGCCAGTAGGACCCCTAGCACAGATACGCAGTATTTT. The full variable domain, completed using reference TRBV19 and TRBJ2-3, is DGGITQSPKYLFRKEGQNVTLSCEQNLNHDAMYWYRQDPGQGLRLIYYSQIVNDFQKGDIAEGYSVSREKKESFPLTVTSAQKNPTAFYLCASRTPSTDTQYFGPGTRLTVL.

The rearrangement uses TRBV7-2 and TRBJ2-2; D unresolved. This CDR3 spans 12 amino acids. V was shortened by 1 base and J by 7 bases, with 4 bases between the two germline ends. The V gene's germline CDR1 is SGHTA and CDR2 FQGNSA. This chain's CDR3 is CASSLEVGELFF. Here the CDR3 DNA reads TGTGCCAGCAGCTTAGAGGTCGGGGAGCTGTTTTTT.

The chain has TRBV10-2 and TRBJ1-6; D possibly corresponds to TRBD1 (6 bases). The V end lost 8 bases, the J end lost 2 bases, and 10 bases lay between the germline ends. This CDR3 comprises 14 residues. The germline V gene has CDR1 WSHSY and CDR2 SAAADI. The CDR3 DNA reads as TGCGCCAGCCTAGGACAGACCTATAATTCACCCCTCCACTTT. It is translated as CASLGQTYNSPLHF.

CDR3 residues: CASSLYRVYVNTEAFF. The CDR3, as DNA: TGTGCCAGCAGTCTTTACAGGGTGTACGTGAACACTGAAGCTTTCTTT. This rearrangement joins TRBV27 to TRBJ1-1; TRBD1 might be the D (6 bases). This CDR3 comprises 16 residues. With 5 bases removed from V and 0 bases from J, the gap between germline ends came to 16 bases. In germline, CDR1 is MNHEY, CDR2 SMNVEV (reference sequence).

The chain employs TRBV27 and TRBJ1-1; D not certain. This CDR3 region has 16 residues. Trimming cost V 0 bases and J 6 bases, with 17 bases left between them. The germline V gene has CDR1 MNHEY and CDR2 SMNVEV (reference sequence). The CDR3, as DNA: TGTGCCAGCAGTTTATCACGACTTTTACAGAGTGCTGAAGCTTTCTTT. Protein: CASSLSRLLQSAEAFF.

This chain uses TRBV9 with TRBJ2-5, with 13 bases matching TRBD2. J was trimmed by 5 bases and V by 4 bases; bases with no gene match: 8. The CDR3 is 16 amino acids. Germline loops: CDR1 SGDLS, CDR2 YYNGEE. The CDR3 here is CASSLTSGGALETQYF. In DNA form, the CDR3 reads TGTGCCAGCAGCCTTACTAGCGGGGGGGCCCTGGAGACCCAGTACTTC.

The chain has TRBV6-1 and TRBJ2-3; 12 nucleotides agree with TRBD2. Germline assignment: CDR1 MNHNS and CDR2 SASEGT. CDR3 length: 16 residues. V lost 3 bases, J lost 2 bases, and 3 bases stayed unmatched. The CDR3 DNA sequence: TGTGCCAGCAGTGAGACTAGCGGGGGATACACAGATACGCAGTATTTT. This encodes CASSETSGGYTDTQYF.

The chain has TRBV6-5 and TRBJ1-6; no firm D call. With 4 bases removed from V and 3 bases from J, the gap between germline ends came to 7 bases. The CDR3 contains 14 residues. CDR1 is MNHEY, CDR2 SVGAGI, per germline. The chain's CDR3 is CASSSRNYNSPLHF. The CDR3 bases are TGTGCCAGCAGTTCCCGGAACTATAATTCACCCCTCCACTTT.

The rearrangement links TRBV3-1 (or the pseudogene TRBV3-2) to TRBJ2-3; TRBD2 is a possible D gene (6 bases). Trimming stripped 4 bases from V and 1 base from J, with 9 bases between. Looked up from germline, CDR1 is LGHDT and CDR2 is YNNKEL (reference sequence). The CDR3 covers 14 residues. The CDR3 DNA sequence: TGTGCCAGCAGCCTCGGGACTCGCACAGATACGCAGTATTTT. Protein sequence: CASSLGTRTDTQYF.

As DNA, the CDR3 is TGCGCCAGCAGCAGAGGGCAGGGGGCGCTTGGGACTGAAGCTTTCTTT. This gives the protein CASSRGQGALGTEAFF. The chain joins TRBV4-1 to TRBJ1-1; 8 nucleotides agree with TRBD1. After removal of 5 bases from V and 5 bases from J, the junction contained 13 bases not matched to a gene. Germline V CDR1 and CDR2: MGHRA, YSYEKL. The CDR3 extends over 16 amino acids.

This clone showed up just once. The rearrangement joins TRBV7-9 to TRBJ1-1; 9 bases agree with TRBD1. Germline V gene lookup returns CDR1 SEHNR and CDR2 FQNEAQ (reference sequence). The CDR3 sequence is 14 residues long. With V trimmed by 4 bases and J by 4 bases, 4 bases remained unmatched. The chain's CDR3 is CASSSGQGTTEAFF. The CDR3, as DNA: TGTGCCAGCAGCTCCGGACAGGGGACCACTGAAGCTTTCTTT.

The rearrangement uses TRBV11-2 and TRBJ1-4; maybe TRBD1 (5 bases). Germline loops: CDR1 SGHAT, CDR2 FQNNGV. V shed 5 bases and J shed 15 bases, with 19 bases lying between them. The CDR3 runs to 13 residues. The CDR3 here is CASSKVIGAGLFF. In DNA form, the CDR3 reads TGTGCCAGCAGCAAAGTCATAGGGGCGGGTTTGTTTTTT.

This clone has just a few counts. The chain is built from TRBV5-5 and TRBJ1-1; tentative D call: TRBD1 (6 bases). The CDR3 extends over 15 amino acids. Trimming shortened V by 2 bases and J by 5 bases, and 16 bases separated the two germline ends. Germline V CDR1 and CDR2: SGHKS, YYEKEE (reference sequence). Here the CDR3 DNA reads TGTGCCAGCAGCTTAACACCGGGGGCGGGTACTGAAGCTTTCTTT. Translating it yields CASSLTPGAGTEAFF.

This clone was found a few times. This chain links TRBV3-1 (or the pseudogene TRBV3-2) with TRBJ1-4, with unresolved D. Germline values: CDR1 LGHDT, CDR2 YNNKEL (reference sequence). With 5 bases removed from V and 6 bases from J, the gap between germline ends came to 4 bases. The CDR3 consists of 11 residues. The CDR3 coding sequence is TGTGCCAGCAGCTTTTATGAAAAACTGTTTTTT. This codes for CASSFYEKLFF.

CDR3 in amino acids: CASSLGQGFQPQHF. In DNA form, the CDR3 reads TGTGCCAGCAGTTTGGGACAGGGGTTTCAGCCCCAGCATTTT. The chain is built from TRBV6-5 and TRBJ1-5; TRBD1 agrees at 10 bases. Germline CDR1 MNHEY, CDR2 SVGAGI. With 4 bases clipped from V and 6 bases from J, the junction kept 3 bases outside the gene matches. The CDR3 is made up of 14 amino acids.

The chain combines TRBV9 with TRBJ2-1, with a possible D match to TRBD2 (6 bases). V lost 4 bases to trimming and J lost 8 bases, with 16 bases between them. Germline V lookup: CDR1 SGDLS, CDR2 YYNGEE. The CDR3 contains 14 residues. The CDR3 DNA follows: TGTGCCAGCAGCTCGGGGACTCCCCCAGATGAGCAGTTCTTC. It translates to CASSSGTPPDEQFF.

V is TRBV5-1 and J is TRBJ2-5; 9 positions match TRBD2. Unmatched junction bases numbered 7, after V lost 0 bases and J lost 7 bases. The CDR3 has 15 amino acids. Germline V gene data show CDR1 as SGHRS and CDR2 as YFSETQ. CDR3 coding DNA: TGCGCCAGCAGCTTGGAGAGGACTAGCGTCGGGACCCAGTACTTC. It specifies CASSLERTSVGTQYF.

The gene calls are TRBV6-5 and TRBJ1-1, with 10 bases identical to TRBD1. The CDR3 extends over 15 amino acids. Losses at the gene ends were 5 bases for V and 1 base for J; bases not matched to a gene: 4. Looked up from germline, CDR1 is MNHEY and CDR2 is SVGAGI. CDR3 sequence reads: CASSKRTGGNTEAFF. In nucleotides, the CDR3 is TGTGCCAGCAGTAAGCGGACAGGGGGGAACACTGAAGCTTTCTTT.

This clone has just a few counts. This rearrangement joins TRBV7-2 to TRBJ1-5, with D maybe TRBD1 (5 bases). The germline gives CDR1 SGHTA, CDR2 FQGNSA. The CDR3 has 14 residues. With 5 bases removed from V and 7 bases from J, the gap between germline ends came to 15 bases. For the CDR3, the DNA is TGTGCCAGCAGCAAGGGCAGGGCAGACCAGCCCCAGCATTTT. This sequence encodes CASSKGRADQPQHF.

The genes are TRBV9 and TRBJ1-1, with 8 bases lining up with TRBD1. The germline CDR1 and CDR2 sequences are SGDLS and YYNGEE. Trimming cost V 0 bases and J 5 bases; bases outside gene matches: 3. The CDR3 spans 14 residues. The CDR3 sequence: CASSVGQGRTEAFF. The CDR3 coding sequence is TGTGCCAGCAGCGTAGGACAGGGGAGGACTGAAGCTTTCTTT.

This chain connects TRBV14 to TRBJ1-1, with D perhaps matching TRBD1 (6 bases). The CDR3 length is 14 residues. Germline V gives CDR1 SGHDN, CDR2 FVKESK. V was shortened by 4 bases and J by 4 bases, with 13 bases between the two germline ends. CDR3 bases: TGTGCCAGCAGCCGCCTTGGGGGGGCCACTGAAGCTTTCTTT. It specifies CASSRLGGATEAFF.

This clone was picked up a small number of times. V gene TRBV19 combines with J gene TRBJ1-1, with D tentatively TRBD1 (6 bases). Trimming pared 5 bases from V and 10 bases from J, leaving 17 bases between. This CDR3 spans 13 amino acids. The V gene's germline CDR1 is LNHDA and CDR2 SQIVND (reference sequence). The CDR3, as DNA: TGTGCCAGTAGTCTCCCGGAAGGGGGGAGAGCTTTCTTT. As protein: CASSLPEGGRAFF.